The 12 T cell receptor beta chains below all came from one sample that was sequenced in a study of molecular identifiers for immune sequencing clone quantification. TCRdb fed the PCR reads into MiXCR, producing one record per CDR3 protein. The profile shows 460,000 or so distinct CDR3 sequences, about a fifth of them singletons. The source material was naive CD8+ T cells from blood, with Jurkat cell RNA spiked in. Subset indicated: FACS-sorted CD8+CD4-CCR7+CD45RA+ naive T cells. The origin of the receptors is a human donor in good health. Some libraries in this study had Jurkat cell RNA spiked in.

This clonotype was detected many times. The V call is TRBV11-2, the J call TRBJ2-3; 8 bases are a match to TRBD2. Looked up from germline, CDR1 is SGHAT and CDR2 is FQNNGV. After removal of 7 bases from V and 3 bases from J, the junction contained 6 bases not matched to a gene. CDR3 length equals 14 residues. The CDR3 spells CASNLAGRTDTQYF. CDR3 DNA sequence: TGTGCCAGCAATCTAGCGGGTAGAACAGATACGCAGTATTTT.

In regard to this clonotype: A read error is possible here, since a much larger clone lies one base away. The chain joins TRBV7-2 to TRBJ2-1; unclear D gene. The CDR3 runs 14 residues. Per germline, CDR1 SGHTA and CDR2 FQGNSA. Trimming took 5 bases from V and 5 from J, leaving 13 bases between them. The CDR3 DNA follows: TGTGCCAGCAGCCCCCACGTGCTTGACAATGAGCAGTTCTTC. Its protein is CASSPHVLDNEQFF.

This clonotype was counted between two and nine times. The V gene is TRBV20-1, the J gene TRBJ2-7; D call uncertain. Germline lookup yields CDR1 DFQATT and CDR2 SNEGSKA (reference sequence). This CDR3 spans 14 amino acids. The V and J ends lost 6 bases and 1 base respectively, with 16 bases between them. In DNA, the CDR3 is TGCAGTGCCCAGTCGAAGACTGAATCCTACGAGCAGTACTTC. It is translated as CSAQSKTESYEQYF.

Concerning this clonotype itself: One junction end does not reproduce the germline sequence, and a read error may be involved. This sequence joins TRBV29-1 and TRBJ1-1; D might be TRBD1 (5 bases). Germline values: CDR1 SQVTM, CDR2 ANQGSEA. The CDR3 sequence is 11 residues long. The CDR3 sequence: CGVDPGTEASF. CDR3 DNA sequence: TGCGGCGTTGACCCAGGGACTGAAGCTTCCTTT.

The V call is TRBV7-9, the J call TRBJ2-6; D is uncertain. The germline CDR1 and CDR2 sequences are SEHNR and FQNEAQ (reference sequence). The CDR3 spans 15 residues. V was pared by 4 bases and J by 1 base, with 8 bases between. The CDR3 nucleotides read TGTGCCAGCAGCTCTATTGAGTCTGGGGCCAACGTCCTGACTTTC. It translates to CASSSIESGANVLTF.

The chain joins TRBV30 to TRBJ2-7; D possibly corresponds to TRBD1 (6 bases). Trimming shortened V by 0 bases and J by 4 bases, and 13 bases separated the two germline ends. The CDR3 consists of 14 residues. Germline V CDR1 and CDR2: GTSNPN, SVGIG (reference sequence). The CDR3 loop is CAWSVAAGAYEQYF. CDR3 in DNA: TGTGCCTGGAGTGTAGCCGCAGGGGCTTACGAGCAGTACTTC.

As for this clonotype: A single base separates this from a much larger clone, so it may be a read error. The chain carries TRBV7-8 and TRBJ1-5; 7 bases map to TRBD1. Germline V gene data show CDR1 as SGHVS and CDR2 as FQNEAQ. V lost 1 base, J lost 1 base, and 7 bases stayed unmatched. This CDR3 region has 17 residues. DNA of the CDR3: TGTGCCAGCAGCTTAGAAGGGGGCGGGATGAGCAATCAGCCCCAGCATTTT. It specifies CASSLEGGGMSNQPQHF.

This clonotype was recorded many times. The chain uses TRBV20-1 and TRBJ2-3, with D maybe TRBD2 (7 bases). Looked up from germline, CDR1 is DFQATT and CDR2 is SNEGSKA (reference sequence). The CDR3 sequence is 16 residues long. Trimming took off 0 bases at V and 2 bases at J, with 15 bases between the two ends. DNA of the CDR3: TGCAGTGCTAGAGATCTGCGCGGGGGCTACACAGATACGCAGTATTTT. This sequence encodes CSARDLRGGYTDTQYF.

This clonotype was counted at least ten times. The chain recombines TRBV20-1 with TRBJ2-3; 8 bases line up with TRBD2. CDR3 length: 16 residues. Germline lookup yields CDR1 DFQATT and CDR2 SNEGSKA (reference sequence). V shed 0 bases, J shed 0 bases, and the junction held 5 bases outside the gene matches. Here the CDR3 DNA reads TGCAGTGCTAGAGATCTCCCTAGCGGGAGCACAGATACGCAGTATTTT. Encoded protein: CSARDLPSGSTDTQYF.

This clonotype was found a few times. This chain links TRBV20-1 with TRBJ1-4, with D tentatively TRBD1 (6 bases). The V end was cut by 2 bases, the J end by 6 bases, with 13 bases between. The CDR3 consists of 14 residues. Germline CDR1 and CDR2: DFQATT and SNEGSKA (reference sequence). This chain's CDR3 is CSARLQRGYEKLFF. Here the CDR3 DNA reads TGCAGTGCTAGACTACAAAGGGGGTATGAAAAACTGTTTTTT.

V gene TRBV5-6 combines with J gene TRBJ1-1; D is unclear. The CDR3 loop spans 14 amino acids. The V end lost 4 bases, the J end lost 8 bases, and 18 bases lay between the germline ends. CDR1 is SGHDT, CDR2 YYEEEE, per germline. The CDR3 DNA sequence: TGTGCCAGCAGCCCATTCCCCAGCCTCGGCGAAGCTTTCTTT. Its protein product is CASSPFPSLGEAFF.

This clonotype has at least ten counts. This sequence joins TRBV7-9 and TRBJ2-7; the D gene is possibly TRBD1 (6 bases). The CDR3 spans 15 residues. Looked up from germline, CDR1 is SEHNR and CDR2 is FQNEAQ (reference sequence). V lost 5 bases and J 0 bases, leaving 14 bases between the germline ends. DNA of the CDR3: TGTGCCAGCAGCCCCACCGACAGGTACTCCTACGAGCAGTACTTC. Translated, it gives CASSPTDRYSYEQYF. The full variable domain, its missing parts supplied by reference TRBV7-9 and TRBJ2-7, is DTGVSQNPRHKITKRGQNVTFRCDPISEHNRLYWYRQTLGQGPEFLTYFQNEAQLEKSRLLSDRFSAERPKGSFSTLEIQRTEQGDSAMYLCASSPTDRYSYEQYFGPGTRLTVT.